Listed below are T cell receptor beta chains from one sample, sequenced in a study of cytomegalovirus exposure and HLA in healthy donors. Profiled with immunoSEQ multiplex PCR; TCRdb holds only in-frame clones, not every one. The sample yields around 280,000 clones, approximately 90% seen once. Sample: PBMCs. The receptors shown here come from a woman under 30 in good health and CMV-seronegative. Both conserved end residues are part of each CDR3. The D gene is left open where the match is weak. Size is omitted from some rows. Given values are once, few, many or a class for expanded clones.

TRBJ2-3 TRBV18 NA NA TGTGCCAGCTCACCCCCCAGGGTCACAGATACGCAGTATTTT CASSPPRVTDTQYF
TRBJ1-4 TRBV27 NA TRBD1 TGTGCCAGCAGTTCGACGGGACAGGGAAGAGTCGAACGGGAAAAACTGTTTTTT CASSSTGQGRVEREKLFF
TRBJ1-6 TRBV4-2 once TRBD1 TGTGCCAGCAGCCACGTATCCGGGACAGGTGGTTCACCCCTCCACTTT CASSHVSGTGGSPLHF
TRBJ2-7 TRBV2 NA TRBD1 TGTGCCAGTAGACCGGGACAGTCTCCCTACGAGCAGTACTTC CASRPGQSPYEQYF
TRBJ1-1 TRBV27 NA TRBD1 TGTGCCAGCAGATACCGGGACAGGGCGGGCACTGAAGCTTTCTTT CASRYRDRAGTEAFF
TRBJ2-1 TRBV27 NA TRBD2 TGTGCCAGCAGTTCCCCAACCGCGGGGGGCTATGAGCAGTTCTTC CASSSPTAGGYEQFF
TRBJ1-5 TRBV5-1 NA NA TGCGCCAGCAGCTTCAATGGACAGAGCAATCAGCCCCAGCATTTT CASSFNGQSNQPQHF
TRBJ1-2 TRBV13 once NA TGTGCCAGCAGCTTAGGCCGGTCGGGGAGTGTCTCTTATGGCTACACCTTC CASSLGRSGSVSYGYTF
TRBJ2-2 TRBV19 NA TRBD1 TGTGCCGGGAAAGACAGGGGGACCGGGGAGCTGTTTTTT CAGKDRGTGELFF
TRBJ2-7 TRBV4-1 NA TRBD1 TGCGCCAGCAGCCAACTACCGCAGGGGGCGAGCGAGCAGTACTTC CASSQLPQGASEQYF
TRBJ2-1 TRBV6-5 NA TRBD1 TGTGCCAGCAGTGAAGGGGACCGGGACAGGGGGCAGTTCTTC CASSEGDRDRGQFF
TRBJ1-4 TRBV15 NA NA TGTGCCACCAGCAGTGGGCAGGGTAATGAAAAACTGTTTTTT CATSSGQGNEKLFF
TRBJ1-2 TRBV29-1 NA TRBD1 TGCAGCGCCCCCCCGGGACAGGGGGCCAATGGCTACACCTTC CSAPPGQGANGYTF
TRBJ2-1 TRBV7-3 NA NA TGTGCCAGCAGCTCCGGGGGTGAGCAGTTCTTC CASSSGGEQFF
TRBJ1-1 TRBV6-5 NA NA TGTGCCAGCAGCACGGGGTTGTACACTGAAGCTTTCTTT CASSTGLYTEAFF
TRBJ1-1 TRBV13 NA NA TGTGCCAGCAGCCCCAGAGGGTCGAACACTGAAGCTTTCTTT CASSPRGSNTEAFF
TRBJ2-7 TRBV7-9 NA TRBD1 TGTGCCAGCAGCTTACCGGTAGGGGGACAGGGGTTTCCCTACGAGCAGTACTTC CASSLPVGGQGFPYEQYF
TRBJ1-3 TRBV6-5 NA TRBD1 TGTGCCAGCAGTTACCTTCAGGGGGCCTCTGGAAACACCATATATTTT CASSYLQGASGNTIYF
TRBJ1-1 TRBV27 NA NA TGTGCCAGCAGTTTATGGCCAGGATACACTGAAGCTTTCTTT CASSLWPGYTEAFF
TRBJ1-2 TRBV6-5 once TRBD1 TGTGCCAGCAGTCCCGACAGGGTAGCTAACTATGGCTACACCTTC CASSPDRVANYGYTF
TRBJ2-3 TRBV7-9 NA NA TGTGCCAGCAGCTTAGGTGTGGGGCAAGATACGCAGTATTTT CASSLGVGQDTQYF
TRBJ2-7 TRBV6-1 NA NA TGTGCCAGCAGTAAATTCGACAGGATAGGGGACGAGCAGTACTTC CASSKFDRIGDEQYF
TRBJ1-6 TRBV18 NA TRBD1 TGTGCCAGCTCACCACGGGACAGCTGGAATTCACCCCTCCACTTT CASSPRDSWNSPLHF
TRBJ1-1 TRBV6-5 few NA TGTGCCAGCAGTTACGGGCAGCCTTATGAAGCTTTCTTT CASSYGQPYEAFF
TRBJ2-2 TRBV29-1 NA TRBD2 TGCAGCGTTGAAGGAGGAGCGGGGGGGCCCGGGGAGCTGTTTTTT CSVEGGAGGPGELFF
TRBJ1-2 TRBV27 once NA TGTGCCAGCAGCCGGCAGGGAATCTATGGCTACACCTTC CASSRQGIYGYTF
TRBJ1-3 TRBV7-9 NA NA TGTTCCAGCAGCTCCAGGGATCCTGGAAACACCATATATTTT CSSSSRDPGNTIYF
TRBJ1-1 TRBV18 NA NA TGTGCCAGCTCACCCGGAGAGGAGAGGGCTTTCTTT CASSPGEERAFF
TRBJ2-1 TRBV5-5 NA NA TGTGCCAGCAGCTTGACTCCGGGATATCGGGCGTTCTTC CASSLTPGYRAFF
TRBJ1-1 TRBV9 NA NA TGTGCCAGCAGCGTAGCTACCACCACTGAAGCTTTCTTT CASSVATTTEAFF
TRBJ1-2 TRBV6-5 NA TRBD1 TGTGCCAGCAGTTACTCGATAGCACAGGGGTACTATGGCTACACCTTC CASSYSIAQGYYGYTF
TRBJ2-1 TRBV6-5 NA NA TGTGCCAGCAGTTCCGGCAGGGTCAATGAGCAGTTCTTC CASSSGRVNEQFF
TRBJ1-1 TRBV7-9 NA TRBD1 TGTGCCAGCAGCCCGAATCGAGTGACAGGGGAGAACACTGAAGCTTTCTTT CASSPNRVTGENTEAFF
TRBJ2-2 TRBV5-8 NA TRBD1 TGTGCCAGCTTTTGGACAGGGAACACCGGGGAGCTGTTTTTT CASFWTGNTGELFF
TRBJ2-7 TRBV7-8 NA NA TGTGCCAGCAGCTTAGTGGGGCGGGACCACTCCTACGAGCAGTACTTC CASSLVGRDHSYEQYF
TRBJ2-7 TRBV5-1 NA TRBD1 TGCGCCAGCAGCACCGGGACAGGGTTCTACGAGCAGTACTTC CASSTGTGFYEQYF
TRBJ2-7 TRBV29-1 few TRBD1 TGCAGCGCCGGGACAGCCTACGAGCAGTACTTC CSAGTAYEQYF
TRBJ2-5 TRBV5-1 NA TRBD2 TGCGCCAGCAGCTCGGGAGGCCCCGAAGAGACCCAGTACTTC CASSSGGPEETQYF
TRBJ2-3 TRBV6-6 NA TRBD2 TGTGCCAGCAGGACCCGCGGGGGGCCCCCAGATACGCAGTATTTT CASRTRGGPPDTQYF
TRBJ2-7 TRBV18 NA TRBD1 TGTGCCAGCTCCCGTAAACAGGGGGACTACGAGCAGTACTTC CASSRKQGDYEQYF
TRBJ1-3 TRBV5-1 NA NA TGCGCCAGCAGCTTGGAGGCAGGGAACACCATATATTTT CASSLEAGNTIYF
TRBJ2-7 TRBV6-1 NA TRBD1 TGTGCCAGCCCCGCAAGGACAGGGCCCTCCTACGAGCAGTACTTC CASPARTGPSYEQYF
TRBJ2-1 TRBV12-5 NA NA TGTGCTAGTGGTTTGGACCGGGACACAGGCTACAATGAGCAGTTCTTC CASGLDRDTGYNEQFF
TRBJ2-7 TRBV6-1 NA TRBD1 TGTGCCAGCAGTGTCCGGGACAGGGGGTACGAGCAGTACTTC CASSVRDRGYEQYF
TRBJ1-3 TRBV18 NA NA TGTGCCAGCTCACCCTCGACTTCTCTCTCTGGAAACACCATATATTTT CASSPSTSLSGNTIYF
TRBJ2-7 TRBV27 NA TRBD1 TGTGCCAGCAGTTTGGGACAGTCCTACGAGCAGTACTTC CASSLGQSYEQYF
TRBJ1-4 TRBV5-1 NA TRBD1 TGCGCCAGCAGCTTAAGAGGGACAGGGGGCCTCTTAAATGAAAAACTGTTTTTT CASSLRGTGGLLNEKLFF
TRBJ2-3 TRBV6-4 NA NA TGTGCCAGCAGTCAAGGGGAATCCTCCACAGATACGCAGTATTTT CASSQGESSTDTQYF
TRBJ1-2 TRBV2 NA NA TGTGCCAGCAGTACTCAGGGAGGGACCTATGGCTACACCTTC CASSTQGGTYGYTF
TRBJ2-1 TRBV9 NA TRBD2 TGTGCCAGCAGCGTAGCGTGGACTAGCGGGGTCCCCAGCTCCTACAATGAGCAGTTCTTC CASSVAWTSGVPSSYNEQFF
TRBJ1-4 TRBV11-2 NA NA TGTGCCAGCAGCGCCGACGGGACAACTAATGAAAAACTGTTTTTT CASSADGTTNEKLFF
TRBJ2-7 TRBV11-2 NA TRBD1 TGTGCCAGCAGCCCCGACAGGGGTCAGGGGCTCAGCGAGCAGTACTTC CASSPDRGQGLSEQYF
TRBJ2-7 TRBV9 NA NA TGTGCCAGCAGCCCGGGACACCAGAGCTCCTACGAGCAGTACTTC CASSPGHQSSYEQYF
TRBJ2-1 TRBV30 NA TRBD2 TGTGCCTGGAGTGTACGTGCGGGAGCCTACAATGAGCAGTTCTTC CAWSVRAGAYNEQFF